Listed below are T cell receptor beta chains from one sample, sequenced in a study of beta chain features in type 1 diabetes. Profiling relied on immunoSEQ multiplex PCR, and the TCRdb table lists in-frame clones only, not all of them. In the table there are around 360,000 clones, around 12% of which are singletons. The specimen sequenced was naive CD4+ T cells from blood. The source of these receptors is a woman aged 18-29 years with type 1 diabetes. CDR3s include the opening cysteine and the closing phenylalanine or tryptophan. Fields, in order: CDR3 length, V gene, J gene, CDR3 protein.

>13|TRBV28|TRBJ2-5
CASSRQPPRTQYF
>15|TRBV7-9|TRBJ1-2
CASSDSGGLNYGYTF
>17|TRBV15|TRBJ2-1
CATSRDPGQSSYNEQFF
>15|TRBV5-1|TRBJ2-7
CASSFLTDSSYEQYF
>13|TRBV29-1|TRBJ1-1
CSVRGGLNTEAFF
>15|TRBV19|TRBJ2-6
CASSIPPLGANVLTF
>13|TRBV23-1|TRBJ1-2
CASRSGQTYGYTF
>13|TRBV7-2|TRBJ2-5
CASSLDREETQYF
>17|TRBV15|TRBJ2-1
CATSRTLRTSGYNEQFF
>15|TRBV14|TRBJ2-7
CASSQDSGLPYEQYF
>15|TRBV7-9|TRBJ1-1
CASSLRAGAMSEAFF
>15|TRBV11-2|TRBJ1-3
CASRPIAVSGNTIYF
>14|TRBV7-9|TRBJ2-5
CASSFGQGVATQYF
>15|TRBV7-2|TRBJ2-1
CASSSTSGSGYEQFF
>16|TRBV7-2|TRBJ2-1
CASSRSIADRYNEQFF
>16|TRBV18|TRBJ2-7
CASSPISGRSSYEQYF
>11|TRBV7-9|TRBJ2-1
CASSTSRLQVF
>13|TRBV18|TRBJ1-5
CASSPGANQPQHF
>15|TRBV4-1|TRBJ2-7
CASSPGDRSFSEQYF
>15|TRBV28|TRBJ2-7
CASRSGTGGLYEQYF
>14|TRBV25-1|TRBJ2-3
CASSEGTSTDTQYF
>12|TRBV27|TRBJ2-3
CASSLGGDTQYF
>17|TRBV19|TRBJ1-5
CASSIERGTTSLRPQHF
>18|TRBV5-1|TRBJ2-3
CASSLAVGLIVKTDTQYF
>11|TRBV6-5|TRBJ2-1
CASSQQAEQFF
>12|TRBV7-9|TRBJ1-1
CASSQTGAEAFF
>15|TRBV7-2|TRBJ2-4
CASSWTGSTKNIQYF
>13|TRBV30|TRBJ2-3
CAWQQSSTDTQYF
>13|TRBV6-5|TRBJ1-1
CASSYPGGTEAFF
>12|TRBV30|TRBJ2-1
CAWSVRPSFQFF
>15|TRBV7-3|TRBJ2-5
CASSLYTGLGETQYF
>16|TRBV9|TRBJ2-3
CASSVKPTSGAAAQYF
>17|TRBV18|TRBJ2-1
CASSPPGTGWTYNEQFF
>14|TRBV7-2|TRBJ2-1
CASSFDSTYNEQFF
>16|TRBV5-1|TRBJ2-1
CASSLAVPGQGARQFF
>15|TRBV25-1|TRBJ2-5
CASGKQGGSQETQYF
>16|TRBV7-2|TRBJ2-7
CASSSMGVAVTYEQYF
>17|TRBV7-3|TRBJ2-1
CASSSSRLAGRGNEQFF
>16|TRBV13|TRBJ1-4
CASSLGQGALEGKLFF
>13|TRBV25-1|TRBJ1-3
CASSGSLGNTIYF
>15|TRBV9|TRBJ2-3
CASSTRTSGTDTQYF
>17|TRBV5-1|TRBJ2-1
CASSSGGAGVAPNEQFF
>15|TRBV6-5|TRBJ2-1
CASRDSGGSYNEQFF
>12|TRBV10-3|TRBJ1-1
CAIKGEYTEAFF
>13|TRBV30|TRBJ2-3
CAWSGSGTDTQYF
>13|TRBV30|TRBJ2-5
CAWSVNNGETQYF
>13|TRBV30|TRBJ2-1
CAWKRTGKNEQFF
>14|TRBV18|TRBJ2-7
CASSPPGLAGEQYF
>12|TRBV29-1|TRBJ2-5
CSVEADIETQYF
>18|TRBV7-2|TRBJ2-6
CASSSPGQSFSGANVLTF
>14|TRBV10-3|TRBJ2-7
CAISEALASYEQYF
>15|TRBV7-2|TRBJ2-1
CASSPYNSGSNEQFF